This TCR beta chain was documented in a study of T cells in Graves' hyperthyroidism and ophthalmopathy. Study summary: Staff took peripheral blood when the initial diagnosis was made, before any treatment began. Findings of the study overall: Researchers found most expanded thyroid clonotypes above 0.001 in blood as well.

Stability of Graves' hyperthyroidism was defined as absent ophthalmopathy progression within 18 months. This clonotype was found a few times. Its specificity is not known. The germline CDR1 and CDR2 sequences are SGHRS and YFSETQ. The CDR3 is 14 residues long. Trimming removed 6 bases from V and 6 bases from J, with 13 bases in between. RNA transcripts were the template for amplifying TCR beta CDR3 regions. The HTBI primer set served for first-round RT-PCR of the TCR CDR3. Via MiXCR, TCRdb re-called the multiplex PCR reads, giving one row per CDR3 protein. This table holds roughly 800,000 distinct CDR3 sequences, 35% to 40% found once.

Material: blood. This TCR came from a man aged 18 to 30 with Graves' hyperthyroidism. This rearrangement joins TRBV5-1 to TRBJ1-6, with D tentatively TRBD1 (5 bases). CDR3 sequence: CASMSGRANSPLHF. CDR3 nucleotides: TGCGCCAGCATGTCAGGGAGGGCTAATTCACCCCTCCACTTT.